Listed here are 23 T cell receptor beta chains from one sample, sequenced in a study of control samples from healthy donors and cancer patients. The assay was immunoSEQ multiplex PCR, and TCRdb's table has in-frame clones only and misses some. The profile covers around 110,000 clones, with 75% to 90% appearing a single time and approximately 1% taken by the ten largest. Sequenced: PBMCs. The receptor source for this set is a woman aged 45-65 years with colorectal cancer.

The J gene is TRBJ2-1, the V gene TRBV28; D possibly corresponds to TRBD2 (6 bases). Trimming removed 2 bases from V and 0 bases from J, with 17 bases in between. The CDR3 is made up of 18 amino acids. Germline CDR1 is MDHEN and CDR2 is SYDVKM. The CDR3 DNA follows: TGTGCCAGCAGTTTAATTCGCGGCGGGGTGATCTCCTACAATGAGCAGTTCTTC. Its translation: CASSLIRGGVISYNEQFF.

The gene calls are TRBV5-1 and TRBJ1-5; D unclear. Germline V gene lookup returns CDR1 SGHRS and CDR2 YFSETQ. The CDR3 runs to 15 residues. V gave up 2 bases and J gave up 4 bases, with 13 bases separating them. The CDR3 region is CASSLGPGGNQPQHF. The CDR3 bases are TGCGCCAGCAGCTTAGGTCCCGGTGGGAATCAGCCCCAGCATTTT. The complete variable domain, with remaining parts taken from reference TRBV5-1 and TRBJ1-5, reads KAGVTQTPRYLIKTRGQQVTLSCSPISGHRSVSWYQQTPGQGLQFLFEYFSETQRNKGNFPGRFSGRQFSNSRSEMNVSTLELGDSALYLCASSLGPGGNQPQHFGDGTRLSIL.

The chain couples TRBV7-8 to TRBJ2-5, with 9 bases that match TRBD2. The CDR3 extends over 15 amino acids. V trimming: 1 base; J trimming: 4 bases; junction bases outside the gene matches: 4. Germline V gives CDR1 SGHVS, CDR2 FQNEAQ. The CDR3 here is CASSLEGLAPETQYF. The CDR3 DNA follows: TGTGCCAGCAGCTTAGAGGGACTAGCCCCAGAGACCCAGTACTTC.

This clone was picked up one time. This chain joins TRBV5-8 and TRBJ1-1; D remains unclear. Germline values: CDR1 SGHTS, CDR2 YDEGEE. CDR3 length equals 14 residues. The V end was cut by 0 bases, the J end by 6 bases, with 12 bases between. In nucleotides, the CDR3 is TGTGCCAGCAGCTTGGAGGGAGGTCCGTCTGAAGCTTTCTTT. Its translation: CASSLEGGPSEAFF.

This clone appeared a single time. The V call is TRBV11-2, the J call TRBJ1-1; 9 positions agree with TRBD1. Looked up from germline, CDR1 is SGHAT and CDR2 is FQNNGV. V lost 5 bases to trimming and J lost 5 bases; unmatched junction nucleotides: 12. CDR3 length: 16 residues. CDR3 sequence reads: CASSQWDRVRGTEAFF. CDR3 nucleotide sequence: TGTGCCAGCAGCCAGTGGGACAGGGTGAGGGGGACTGAAGCTTTCTTT. Together with reference TRBV11-2 and TRBJ1-1, the CDR3 gives the full variable domain: EAGVAQSPRYKIIEKRQSVAFWCNPISGHATLYWYQQILGQGPKLLIQFQNNGVVDDSQLPKDRFSAERLKGVDSTLKIQPAKLEDSAVYLCASSQWDRVRGTEAFFGQGTRLTVV.

The CDR3 sequence is CASRYRSLYEDNSPLHF. Written as DNA, the CDR3 is TGTGCCAGCAGATACAGATCATTATACGAGGATAATTCACCCCTCCACTTT. The chain couples TRBV2 to TRBJ1-6; D remains unclear. This CDR3 is 17 amino acids long. Germline assignment: CDR1 SNHLY and CDR2 FYNNEI. Trimming cost V 6 bases and J 5 bases, with 20 bases left between them. The whole variable domain, remainder taken from reference TRBV2 and TRBJ1-6, is EPEVTQTPSHQVTQMGQEVILRCVPISNHLYFYWYRQILGQKVEFLVSFYNNEISEKSEIFDDQFSVERPDGSNFTLKIRSTKLEDSAMYFCASRYRSLYEDNSPLHFGNGTRLTVT.

The CDR3 coding sequence is TGTGCCAGCAATCCCGGACAGGGAACAGATACGCAGTATTTT. Residues: CASNPGQGTDTQYF. The chain couples TRBV9 to TRBJ2-3, with 8 bases aligning to TRBD1. V gave up 6 bases and J gave up 3 bases; unmatched junction bases: 6. Germline V CDR1 and CDR2: SGDLS, YYNGEE. The CDR3 has 14 amino acids.

The rearrangement joins TRBV2 to TRBJ1-1, with 8 nucleotides matching TRBD1. V lost 7 bases, J lost 5 bases, and 15 bases stayed unmatched. From germline, CDR1 is SNHLY and CDR2 FYNNEI. CDR3 length: 16 amino acids. CDR3: CASTGGPDRALTEAFF. The CDR3 DNA is TGTGCCAGCACCGGGGGGCCGGACAGGGCACTTACTGAAGCTTTCTTT.

This chain uses TRBV7-3 with TRBJ2-5, with D possibly being TRBD1 (5 bases). The CDR3 loop spans 14 amino acids. Germline CDR1 reads SGHTA; CDR2 reads FQGTGA. The V end lost 2 bases, the J end lost 5 bases, and 12 bases lay between the germline ends. Here the CDR3 reads CASSLYAGMETQYF. Here the CDR3 DNA reads TGTGCCAGCAGCTTATATGCAGGGATGGAGACCCAGTACTTC.

This clone occurred once. V usage is TRBV29-1 and J usage is TRBJ2-7, with 10 bases that match TRBD1. The CDR3 extends over 12 amino acids. Germline CDR1 and CDR2: SQVTM and ANQGSEA. With 6 bases clipped from V and 2 bases from J, the junction kept 1 base outside the gene matches. This CDR3 is CSVGQGTYEQYF. The DNA of the CDR3 is TGCAGCGTGGGACAGGGGACCTACGAGCAGTACTTC.

The V call is TRBV2, the J call TRBJ2-5, with TRBD1 matching 7 bases. Trimming cost V 4 bases and J 4 bases; bases outside gene matches: 6. The CDR3 runs 14 residues. CDR1 and CDR2 from the germline V gene are SNHLY and FYNNEI. The CDR3 region is CASSVRNRGETQYF. In nucleotides, the CDR3 is TGTGCCAGCAGTGTTAGGAACAGGGGAGAGACCCAGTACTTC.

The V and J genes are TRBV29-1 and TRBJ2-7; 9 bases fit TRBD1. Germline CDR1 is SQVTM and CDR2 is ANQGSEA. The V and J ends lost 7 bases and 4 bases, in that order; junction bases with no gene match: 8. The CDR3 totals 13 residues. CDR3 in DNA: TGCAGCGGAGGGATGGGACAGGGTTACGAGCAGTACTTC. It translates to CSGGMGQGYEQYF.

This clone showed up just once. The gene calls are TRBV10-3 and TRBJ2-5; D not resolved. The V end was cut by 8 bases, the J end by 3 bases, with 16 bases between. CDR3 length: 14 residues. The V gene's germline CDR1 is ENHRY and CDR2 SYGVKD. For the CDR3, the DNA is TGTGCCATCCGGCCGGGTTTGGGAAAAGAGACCCAGTACTTC. Amino acids: CAIRPGLGKETQYF.

V usage is TRBV6-1 and J usage is TRBJ1-2, with 9 bases aligning to TRBD1. The junction had 11 bases not matched to a gene; V was cut back by 2 bases and J by 4 bases. This CDR3 is built from 17 residues. Germline V gene sequence: CDR1 MNHNS, CDR2 SASEGT. The CDR3 here is CASSERSGTGIIYGYTF. CDR3 DNA: TGTGCCAGCAGTGAAAGGTCAGGGACAGGGATTATCTATGGCTACACCTTC.

The chain is built from TRBV11-3 and TRBJ2-3, with a possible D match to TRBD1 (5 bases). Germline V gives CDR1 SGHNT, CDR2 YENEEA. The CDR3 is made up of 13 amino acids. The V end lost 0 bases, the J end lost 4 bases, and 5 bases lay between the germline ends. The CDR3 DNA reads as TGTGCCAGCAGCTTAGACAGGGCAGATACGCAGTATTTT. Its translation is CASSLDRADTQYF.

This clone is categorized as medium-sized. CDR3 amino acids: CASSVRSTGNTEAFF. The DNA for the CDR3 is TGTGCCAGCAGCGTCAGATCGACAGGGAACACTGAAGCTTTCTTT. The chain has TRBV11-2 and TRBJ1-1, with D tentatively TRBD1 (6 bases). Germline loops: CDR1 SGHAT, CDR2 FQNNGV. The V end lost 5 bases, the J end lost 1 base, and 14 bases lay between the germline ends. The CDR3 runs 15 residues.

The chain links TRBV5-1 to TRBJ1-3; D is undetermined. V lost 2 bases and J 2 bases, leaving 11 bases between the germline ends. The CDR3 length is 15 residues. Germline loops: CDR1 SGHRS, CDR2 YFSETQ. CDR3: CASSLGTVAGNTIYF. The CDR3, as DNA: TGCGCCAGCAGCTTAGGAACAGTTGCTGGAAACACCATATATTTT.

This chain connects TRBV18 to TRBJ2-1; 11 nucleotides match TRBD2. Trimming took 0 bases from V and 5 from J; bases not matched to a gene: 6. CDR3 length equals 17 residues. Germline V gene data show CDR1 as KGHSH and CDR2 as LQKENI. CDR3 sequence reads: CASSPPSGTSGNNEQFF. The CDR3 nucleotides are TGTGCCAGCTCACCACCTTCCGGGACTAGCGGAAACAATGAGCAGTTCTTC.

The chain couples TRBV24-1 to TRBJ2-7; D is undetermined. This CDR3 region has 15 residues. The V end was cut by 4 bases, the J end by 2 bases, with 14 bases between. In germline, CDR1 is KGHDR, CDR2 SFDVKD. The chain's CDR3 is CATSESTSKAYEQYF. CDR3 bases: TGTGCCACCAGTGAGTCGACATCAAAAGCCTACGAGCAGTACTTC.

V usage is TRBV11-2 and J usage is TRBJ2-1; 7 bases are a match to TRBD1. Unmatched junction bases numbered 12, after V lost 6 bases and J lost 4 bases. The CDR3 consists of 16 residues. Per germline, CDR1 SGHAT and CDR2 FQNNGV. The chain's CDR3 is CASRLTWTGPYNEQFF. CDR3 coding DNA: TGTGCCAGCAGGCTAACCTGGACAGGCCCTTACAATGAGCAGTTCTTC.

In the case of this clone: Compared with germline, one end of the junction differs, possibly owing to a read error. The same CDR3 arises from other DNA sequences in this sample as well. CDR3: CASSLHRVSEAFF. The CDR3 DNA sequence: TGCGCCAGCAGTTTACACAGGGTTTCTGAAGCTTTCTTT. V usage is TRBV28 and J usage is TRBJ1-1; D is possibly TRBD1 (6 bases). Germline values: CDR1 MDHEN, CDR2 SYDVKM. The CDR3 is 13 amino acids.

The genes are TRBV7-9 and TRBJ2-2; D is undetermined. V lost 7 bases and J 7 bases, leaving 7 bases between the germline ends. CDR1 and CDR2 from the germline V gene are SEHNR and FQNEAQ (reference sequence). CDR3 length: 11 amino acids. CDR3 region: CASIKSGELFF. CDR3 DNA: TGTGCCAGCATCAAGAGCGGGGAGCTGTTTTTT.

The rearrangement links TRBV30 to TRBJ1-1; no definite D call. Germline V gene data show CDR1 as GTSNPN and CDR2 as SVGIG (reference sequence). The CDR3 consists of 14 residues. V gave up 0 bases and J gave up 4 bases, with 12 bases separating them. The CDR3 DNA follows: TGTGCCTGGAGTGTTCGGGAGGCAGGCACTGAAGCTTTCTTT. Translating it yields CAWSVREAGTEAFF.